This T cell receptor beta chain was found in a study of blood T cell repertoires in COVID-19. Study details: T cells, B-cell-depleted T cells, or PBMCs provided the cDNA or gDNA that served as material.

As processed by the authors: Estimation of nucleated cell counts was performed using reference gene primer amplification. Assay used: immunoSEQ multiplex PCR; TCRdb lists only in-frame clones, some missing. V, J and clone size derive from that table, while D and trimming were established from the DNA sequence. The table has about 310,000 clones, around 87% seen once. V trimming: 4 bases; J trimming: 3 bases; junction bases outside the gene matches: 8. CDR1 is MNHEY, CDR2 SVGAGI, per germline. The CDR3 extends over 16 amino acids. The chain recombines TRBV6-5 with TRBJ1-4; TRBD1 aligns across 7 bases. The specimen sequenced was peripheral blood. The sequence was obtained from a woman aged 45-60 years who had recovered from COVID-19. For the CDR3, the DNA is TGTGCCAGCAGTTTCACACAGGGGAGGTCTAATGAAAAACTGTTTTTT. This translates into CASSFTQGRSNEKLFF.